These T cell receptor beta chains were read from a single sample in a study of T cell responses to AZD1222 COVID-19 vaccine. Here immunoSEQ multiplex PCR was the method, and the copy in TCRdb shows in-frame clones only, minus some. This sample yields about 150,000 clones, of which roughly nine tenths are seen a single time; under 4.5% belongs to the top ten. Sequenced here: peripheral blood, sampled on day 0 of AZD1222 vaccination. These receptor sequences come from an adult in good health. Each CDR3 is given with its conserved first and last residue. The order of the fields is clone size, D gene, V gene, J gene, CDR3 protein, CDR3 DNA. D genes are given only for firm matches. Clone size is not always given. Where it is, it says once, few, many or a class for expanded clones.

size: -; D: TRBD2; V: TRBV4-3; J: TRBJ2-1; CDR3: CASSVRLAGPNEQFF; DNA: TGCGCCAGCAGCGTGAGACTAGCGGGTCCCAATGAGCAGTTCTTC
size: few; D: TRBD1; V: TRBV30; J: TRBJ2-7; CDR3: CAWSRDSAMEQYF; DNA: TGTGCCTGGAGCCGGGACAGCGCTATGGAGCAGTACTTC
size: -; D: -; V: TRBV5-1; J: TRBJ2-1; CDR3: CASSLEQGRVVPYNEQFF; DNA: TGCGCCAGCAGCTTGGAACAGGGCAGAGTGGTCCCCTACAATGAGCAGTTCTTC
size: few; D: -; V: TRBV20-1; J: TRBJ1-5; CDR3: CSASEQGHNQPQHF; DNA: TGCAGTGCTAGTGAGCAGGGGCACAATCAGCCCCAGCATTTT
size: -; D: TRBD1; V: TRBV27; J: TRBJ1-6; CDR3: CASTTGQRSSPLHF; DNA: TGTGCCAGCACTACGGGACAGCGAAGTTCACCCCTCCACTTT
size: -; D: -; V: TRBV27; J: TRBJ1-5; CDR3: CASSATENQPQHF; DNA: TGTGCCAGCAGTGCCACAGAGAATCAGCCCCAGCATTTT
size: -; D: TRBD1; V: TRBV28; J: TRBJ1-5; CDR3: CASSIGQGNQPQHF; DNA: TGTGCCAGCAGTATCGGACAGGGGAATCAGCCCCAGCATTTT
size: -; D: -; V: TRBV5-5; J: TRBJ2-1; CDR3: CASRFSGSSSYNEQFF; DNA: TGTGCCAGCAGATTTAGCGGTTCAAGCTCCTACAATGAGCAGTTCTTC
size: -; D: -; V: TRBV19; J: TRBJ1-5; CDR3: CASSPLSNQPQHF; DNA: TGTGCCAGTAGTCCACTTAGCAATCAGCCCCAGCATTTT
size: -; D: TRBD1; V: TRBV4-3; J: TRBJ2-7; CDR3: CASSQDRDRYYEQYF; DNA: TGCGCCAGCAGCCAAGATCGGGACAGATACTACGAGCAGTACTTC
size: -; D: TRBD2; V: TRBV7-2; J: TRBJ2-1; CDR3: CASSSRRRLASSSYNEQFF; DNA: TGTGCCAGCAGCTCCAGGAGGCGACTAGCGTCTAGCTCCTACAATGAGCAGTTCTTC
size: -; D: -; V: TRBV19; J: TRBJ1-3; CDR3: CATRPYLGGNTIYF; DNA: TGTGCCACCCGCCCCTATCTGGGAGGAAACACCATATATTTT
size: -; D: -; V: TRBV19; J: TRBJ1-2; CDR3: CASSFRIRADGYTF; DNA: TGTGCCAGTAGTTTCCGGATACGGGCGGATGGCTACACCTTC
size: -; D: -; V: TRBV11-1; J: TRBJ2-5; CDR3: CASSLSTGILETQYF; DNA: TGTGCCAGCAGCTTGAGTACAGGGATTTTGGAGACCCAGTACTTC